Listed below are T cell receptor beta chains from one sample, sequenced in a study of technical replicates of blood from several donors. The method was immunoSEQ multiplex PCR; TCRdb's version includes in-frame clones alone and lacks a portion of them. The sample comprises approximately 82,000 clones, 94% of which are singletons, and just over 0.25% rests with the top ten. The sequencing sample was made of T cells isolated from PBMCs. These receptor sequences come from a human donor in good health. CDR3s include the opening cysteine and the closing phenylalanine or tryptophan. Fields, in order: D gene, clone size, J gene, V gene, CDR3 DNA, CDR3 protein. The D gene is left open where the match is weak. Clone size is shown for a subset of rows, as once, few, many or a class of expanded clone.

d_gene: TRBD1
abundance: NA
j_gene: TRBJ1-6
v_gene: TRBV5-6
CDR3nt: TGTGCCAGCAGCACCTCTATGACAGGGATGGATTCACCCCTCCACTTT
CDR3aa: CASSTSMTGMDSPLHF

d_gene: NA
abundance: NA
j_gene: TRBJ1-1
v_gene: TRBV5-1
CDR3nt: TGCGCCAGCAGCTTGGAAGGGAGGGGTGGACGCACTGAAGCTTTCTTT
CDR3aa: CASSLEGRGGRTEAFF

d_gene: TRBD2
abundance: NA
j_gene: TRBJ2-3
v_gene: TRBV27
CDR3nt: TGTGCCAGCAGTTTATTATCCGGGACTAGAGGGGTCACAGATACGCAGTATTTT
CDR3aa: CASSLLSGTRGVTDTQYF

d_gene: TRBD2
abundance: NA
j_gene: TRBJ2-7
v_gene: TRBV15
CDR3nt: TGTGCCACCAGCAGAGTAGCCGGGACTAGCGTCCGGGGTGGTAGTTTCGAGCAGTACTTC
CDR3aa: CATSRVAGTSVRGGSFEQYF

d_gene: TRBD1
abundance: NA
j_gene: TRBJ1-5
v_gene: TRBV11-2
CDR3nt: TGTGCCAGCAGCCCCGGGACAGGGGGCAATCAGCCCCAGCATTTT
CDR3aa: CASSPGTGGNQPQHF

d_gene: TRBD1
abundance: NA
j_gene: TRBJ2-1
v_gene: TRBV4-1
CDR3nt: TGCGCCAGCAGCCAAGATAGGACAGGGGGCTCCTACAATGAGCAGTTCTTC
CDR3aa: CASSQDRTGGSYNEQFF

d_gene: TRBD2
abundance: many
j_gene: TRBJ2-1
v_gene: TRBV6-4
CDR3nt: TGTGCCAGCAGTACCCGCAGCGGGGACTACAATGAGCAGTTCTTC
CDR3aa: CASSTRSGDYNEQFF

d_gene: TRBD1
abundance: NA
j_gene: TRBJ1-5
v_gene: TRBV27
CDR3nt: TGTGCCAGCAGTCTATACGGACAGGGAAGCAATCAGCCCCAGCATTTT
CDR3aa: CASSLYGQGSNQPQHF

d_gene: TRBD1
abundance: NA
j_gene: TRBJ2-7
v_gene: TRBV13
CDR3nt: TGTGCCAGCAGCAAAACCGGGACAGGGGCCTACGAGCAGTACTTC
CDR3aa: CASSKTGTGAYEQYF

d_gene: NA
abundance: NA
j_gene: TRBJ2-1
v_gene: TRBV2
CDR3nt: TGTGCCAGCAGTGGTCGGAGTGGCCTTTACAATGAGCAGTTCTTC
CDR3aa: CASSGRSGLYNEQFF

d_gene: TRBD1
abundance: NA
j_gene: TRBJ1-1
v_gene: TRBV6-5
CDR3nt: TGTGCCAGCAGCACACCTAGGACAGGAAACACTGAAGCTTTCTTT
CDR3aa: CASSTPRTGNTEAFF

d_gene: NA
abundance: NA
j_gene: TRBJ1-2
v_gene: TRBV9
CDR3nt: TGTGCCAGCAGCGTAGGGGAGGGAGGCTACACCTTC
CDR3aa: CASSVGEGGYTF

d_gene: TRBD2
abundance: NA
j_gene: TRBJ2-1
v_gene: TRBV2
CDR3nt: TGTGCCAGCATTCGATCTAGCGGGAGGGCCCTGTCCAATGAGCAGTTCTTC
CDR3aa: CASIRSSGRALSNEQFF

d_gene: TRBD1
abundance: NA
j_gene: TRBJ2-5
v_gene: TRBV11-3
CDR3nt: TGTGCCAGCAGCTTCCCCAGGGGGCTGGAGACCCAGTACTTC
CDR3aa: CASSFPRGLETQYF

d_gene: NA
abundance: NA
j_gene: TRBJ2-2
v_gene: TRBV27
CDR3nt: TGTGCCAGCAGTTTATCGGAGGCTAGCAAGAACACCGGGGAGCTGTTTTTT
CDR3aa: CASSLSEASKNTGELFF

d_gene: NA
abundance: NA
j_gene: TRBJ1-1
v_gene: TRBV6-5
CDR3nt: TGTGCCGCGAGAGGTCAGCAATTCACTGAAGCTTTCTTT
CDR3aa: CAARGQQFTEAFF

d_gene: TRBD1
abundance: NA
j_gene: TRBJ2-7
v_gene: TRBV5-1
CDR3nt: TGCGCCAGCAGCCCGGGACAGGGGGGTGACGGGCAGTACTTC
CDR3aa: CASSPGQGGDGQYF

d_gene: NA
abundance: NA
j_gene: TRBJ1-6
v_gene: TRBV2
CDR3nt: TGTGCCAGCAGTGCTCAGGGGACGGGAAATTCACCCCTCCACTTT
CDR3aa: CASSAQGTGNSPLHF

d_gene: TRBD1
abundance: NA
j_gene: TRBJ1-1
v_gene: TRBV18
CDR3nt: TGTGCCAGCTCACCAATAGTGGGGACAGTGAACACTGAAGCTTTCTTT
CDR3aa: CASSPIVGTVNTEAFF

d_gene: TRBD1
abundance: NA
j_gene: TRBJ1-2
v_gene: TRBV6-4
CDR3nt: TGTGCCAGCAGTGACCAGCCCTGGACAGGGGGGTACTATGGCTACACCTTC
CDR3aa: CASSDQPWTGGYYGYTF

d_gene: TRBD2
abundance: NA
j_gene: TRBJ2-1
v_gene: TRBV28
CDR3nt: TGTGCCAGCAGTCTGGGACTAGCGGGAGTCAATGAGCAGTTCTTC
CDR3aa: CASSLGLAGVNEQFF

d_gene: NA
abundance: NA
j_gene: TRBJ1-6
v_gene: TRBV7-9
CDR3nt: TGTGCCAGCAGCTTAGGGGGCCCCCGGGACTGGGTAACAAGGTCCCTCCACTTT
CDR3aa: CASSLGGPRDWVTRSLHF

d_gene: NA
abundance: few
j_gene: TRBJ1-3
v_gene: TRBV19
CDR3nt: TGTGCCAGTAGTTACCCAGGGTCGTCGAACACCATATATTTT
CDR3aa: CASSYPGSSNTIYF

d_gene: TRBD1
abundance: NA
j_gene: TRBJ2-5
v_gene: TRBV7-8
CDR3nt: TGTGCCAGCAGCTTAGAGCAGGGGGCAGAGACCCAGTACTTC
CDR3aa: CASSLEQGAETQYF

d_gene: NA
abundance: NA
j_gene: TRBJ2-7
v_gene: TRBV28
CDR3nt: TGTGCCAGCAGGAGCTCCTACGAGCAGTACTTC
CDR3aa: CASRSSYEQYF

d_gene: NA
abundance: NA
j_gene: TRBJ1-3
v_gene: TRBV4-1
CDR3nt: TGCGCCAGCAACAACCCCGGAAACACCATATATTTT
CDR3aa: CASNNPGNTIYF

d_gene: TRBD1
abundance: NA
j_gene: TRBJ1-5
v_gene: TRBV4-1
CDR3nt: TGCGCCAGCAGCCGATCAGGGGGGAGCAATCAGCCCCAGCATTTT
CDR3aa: CASSRSGGSNQPQHF

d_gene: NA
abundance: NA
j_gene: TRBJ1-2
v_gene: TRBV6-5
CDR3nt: TGTGCCAGCAGTTACTCCGGAGACCCCTATGGCTACACCTTC
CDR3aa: CASSYSGDPYGYTF

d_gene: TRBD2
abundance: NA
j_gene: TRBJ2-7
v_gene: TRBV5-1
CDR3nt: TGCGCCAGCAGCTTGGGTGCGGGAGGGCCTCCCTACGAGCAGTACTTC
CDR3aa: CASSLGAGGPPYEQYF